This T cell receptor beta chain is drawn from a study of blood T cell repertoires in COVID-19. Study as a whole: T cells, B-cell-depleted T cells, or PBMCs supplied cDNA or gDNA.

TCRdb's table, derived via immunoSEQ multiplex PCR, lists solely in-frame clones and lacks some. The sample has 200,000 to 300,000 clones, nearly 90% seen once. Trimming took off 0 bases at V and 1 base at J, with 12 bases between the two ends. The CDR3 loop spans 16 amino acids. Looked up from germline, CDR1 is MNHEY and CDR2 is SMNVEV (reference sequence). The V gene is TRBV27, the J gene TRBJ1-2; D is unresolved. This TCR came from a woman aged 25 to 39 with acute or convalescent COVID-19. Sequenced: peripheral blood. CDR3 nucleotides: TGTGCCAGCAGTTTATCGTCCGTAGCGGGTAACTATGGCTACACCTTC. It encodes CASSLSSVAGNYGYTF.